Given below is one T cell receptor (beta chain) in context. The ends were cut back, 2 bases at V and 2 bases at J, with 10 bases in the middle. The V gene's germline CDR1 is MNHEY and CDR2 SMNVEV (reference sequence). The CDR3 loop spans 15 amino acids. The data were obtained in a study of early stage breast cancer tumors. Clones were read by immunoSEQ multiplex PCR, and TCRdb kept only the in-frame ones, dropping some. The data show some 30,000 clones, just under 85% seen once. Sequencing was carried out using blood. The receptor comes from a person aged 45 to 60 with breast cancer. The chain is built from TRBV27 and TRBJ2-1; D is perhaps TRBD1 or TRBD2 (5 bases each). DNA of the CDR3: TGTGCCAGCAGTTTAGATGGGACCACCTACAATGAGCAGTTCTTC. It is translated as CASSLDGTTYNEQFF.